This entry lists 17 T cell receptor beta chains sequenced from one sample in a study of regulatory T cells in long-lasting Graves disease. With iRepertoire HTBI primers and Arm-PCR of CDR3 regions, TCR beta libraries were built. TCRdb reprocessed the multiplex PCR reads with MiXCR, giving one entry per CDR3 protein. Of about 290,000 distinct CDR3 sequences listed, roughly 21% are singletons. Described time point: persistent/refractory GD, antithyroid drugs over 5 years with positive TRAb. PBMCs provided the RNA from which the TCR library was made. This specimen was peripheral blood mononuclear cells (PBMCs), taken when the disease was refractory, from a patient treated with antithyroid drugs. These receptors were collected from a female donor with Graves disease.

V and J are TRBV19 and TRBJ2-6; D is perhaps TRBD1 (6 bases). V was cut by 7 bases and J by 0 bases, with 13 bases left in between. The germline gives CDR1 LNHDA, CDR2 SQIVND (reference sequence). The CDR3 has 16 amino acids. The DNA of the CDR3 is TGTGCCAGTACCGACAGGCCTGCCTCTGGGGCCAACGTCCTGACTTTC. Encoded protein: CASTDRPASGANVLTF. The full variable domain, in which reference TRBV19 and TRBJ2-6 provide the parts outside the CDR3, is DGGITQSPKYLFRKEGQNVTLSCEQNLNHDAMYWYRQDPGQGLRLIYYSQIVNDFQKGDIAEGYSVSREKKESFPLTVTSAQKNPTAFYLCASTDRPASGANVLTFGAGSRLTVL.

There are a few counts of this clonotype. The chain combines TRBV5-1 with TRBJ2-7; tentative D call: TRBD1 (6 bases). Germline CDR1 reads SGHRS; CDR2 reads YFSETQ. V dropped 0 bases and J dropped 0 bases, with 10 bases sitting between them. CDR3 length: 15 residues. In DNA form, the CDR3 reads TGCGCCAGCAGCTTGGGGACAGAAAACTCCTACGAGCAGTACTTC. Its protein is CASSLGTENSYEQYF.

This clonotype was observed many times. The genes are TRBV11-1 and TRBJ1-5; D not certain. Germline CDR1 SGHAT, CDR2 FQDESV (reference sequence). The ends were cut back, 6 bases at V and 3 bases at J, with 3 bases in the middle. The CDR3 runs 11 residues. CDR3 residues: CASRYNQPQHF. Here the CDR3 DNA reads TGTGCCAGCAGGTACAATCAGCCCCAGCATTTT.

There are a few counts of this clonotype. The chain has TRBV15 and TRBJ2-7; TRBD1 agrees at 11 bases. V shed 0 bases, J shed 4 bases, and the junction held 11 bases outside the gene matches. The CDR3 length is 18 residues. The germline V gene has CDR1 LNHNV and CDR2 YYDKDF (reference sequence). The CDR3 here is CATSREGTGGPRGYEQYF. The CDR3 nucleotides are TGTGCCACCAGCAGAGAAGGGACAGGGGGGCCGAGGGGGTACGAGCAGTACTTC.

This clonotype has ten or more counts. The J gene is TRBJ2-4, the V gene TRBV2; possible D gene TRBD1, 5 bases. Trimming removed 1 base at V and 7 bases at J, with 14 bases between. Germline V gives CDR1 SNHLY, CDR2 FYNNEI. The CDR3 contains 15 residues. The chain's CDR3 is CASSEEGYRLNIQYF. CDR3 bases: TGTGCCAGCAGTGAAGAGGGGTACAGGCTGAACATTCAGTACTTC. Supplemented by reference TRBV2 and TRBJ2-4, the full variable domain reads EPEVTQTPSHQVTQMGQEVILRCVPISNHLYFYWYRQILGQKVEFLVSFYNNEISEKSEIFDDQFSVERPDGSNFTLKIRSTKLEDSAMYFCASSEEGYRLNIQYFGAGTRLSVL.

The chain has TRBV11-2 and TRBJ2-6; unclear D gene. Trimming cost V 2 bases and J 0 bases, with 8 bases left between them. The CDR3 extends over 16 amino acids. Germline CDR1 is SGHAT and CDR2 is FQNNGV. Here the CDR3 reads CASSLPSLSGANVLTF. In DNA form, the CDR3 reads TGTGCCAGCAGCTTACCGAGTCTCTCTGGGGCCAACGTCCTGACTTTC.

This clonotype was detected many times. J is TRBJ1-1 and V is TRBV27; D unclear. Between the trimmed V and J ends, which lost 6 bases and 1 base, there was a span of 12 bases. Germline CDR1 MNHEY, CDR2 SMNVEV (reference sequence). The CDR3 is made up of 14 amino acids. Here the CDR3 DNA reads TGTGCCAGCAGACTCGGACTCTCGAACACTGAAGCTTTCTTT. Its protein is CASRLGLSNTEAFF.

The gene calls are TRBV20-1 and TRBJ1-5; 7 nucleotides align to TRBD1. CDR3 size: 14 residues. Germline CDR1 is DFQATT and CDR2 is SNEGSKA (reference sequence). The ends lost 6 bases at V and 7 bases at J; junction bases unmatched: 12. CDR3 nucleotides: TGCAGTGCCCTCCACGAGGGGGCGGGCCAGCCCCAGCATTTT. Its translation is CSALHEGAGQPQHF.

In its sample, this clonotype was seen many times. The chain couples TRBV18 to TRBJ2-5; TRBD1 agrees at 7 bases. The CDR3 sequence is 14 residues long. The ends lost 5 bases at V and 2 bases at J; junction bases unmatched: 5. Per germline, CDR1 KGHSH and CDR2 LQKENI. The CDR3 sequence is CASSSQGEQETQYF. As DNA, the CDR3 is TGTGCCAGCTCATCCCAGGGGGAGCAAGAGACCCAGTACTTC. The full variable domain, rest sourced from reference TRBV18 and TRBJ2-5, is NAGVMQNPRHLVRRRGQEARLRCSPMKGHSHVYWYRQLPEEGLKFMVYLQKENIIDESGMPKERFSAEFPKEGPSILRIQQVVRGDSAAYFCASSSQGEQETQYFGPGTRLLVL.

V and J are TRBV20-1 and TRBJ2-7; TRBD2 matches at 12 bases. Germline CDR1 DFQATT, CDR2 SNEGSKA (reference sequence). Trimming removed 6 bases from V and 6 bases from J; junction bases left unmatched: 6. The CDR3 loop spans 13 amino acids. This chain's CDR3 is CSAILAGGREQYF. The CDR3 DNA reads as TGCAGTGCCATACTAGCGGGAGGTCGCGAGCAGTACTTC.

At least ten counts were recorded for this clonotype. V and J are TRBV28 and TRBJ1-5, with D unresolved. The CDR3 spans 14 residues. Trimming took 3 bases from V and 3 from J, leaving 9 bases between them. The V gene's germline CDR1 is MDHEN and CDR2 SYDVKM. Written as DNA, the CDR3 is TGTGCCAGCAGTTTCATCAGGCTCAATCAGCCCCAGCATTTT. Translated, it gives CASSFIRLNQPQHF.

This clonotype was detected a few times. The genes are TRBV5-1 and TRBJ2-5; 9 nucleotides align to TRBD2. Germline CDR1 and CDR2: SGHRS and YFSETQ. V dropped 0 bases and J dropped 0; count of bases not matched to a gene: 3. CDR3 length: 16 amino acids. CDR3 sequence: CASSLGLADNQETQYF. CDR3 DNA sequence: TGCGCCAGCAGCTTGGGACTAGCGGACAACCAAGAGACCCAGTACTTC. The entire variable domain, with the rest obtained from reference TRBV5-1 and TRBJ2-5, is as follows: KAGVTQTPRYLIKTRGQQVTLSCSPISGHRSVSWYQQTPGQGLQFLFEYFSETQRNKGNFPGRFSGRQFSNSRSEMNVSTLELGDSALYLCASSLGLADNQETQYFGPGTRLLVL.

Turning to this clonotype: The junction differs from germline at one of its ends, possibly a read error. This chain joins TRBV29-1 and TRBJ1-1; no definite D call. The CDR3 consists of 11 residues. Per germline, CDR1 SQVTM and CDR2 ANQGSEA. The CDR3 region has the DNA TGCAGCGTAAAAGAAGTCACTGAAGCTCTCTTT. Amino acid sequence: CSVKEVTEALF.

This clonotype was seen a few times. The chain recombines TRBV4-3 with TRBJ1-4, with 10 nucleotides matching TRBD1. V was clipped by 0 bases and J by 3 bases; unmatched bases: 7. CDR1 and CDR2 (germline): LGHNA, YSLEER. This CDR3 is built from 18 residues. DNA for the CDR3: TGCGCCAGCAGCCAAGATTTTCCTGGACAGGGGGCTAATGAAAAACTGTTTTTT. This codes for CASSQDFPGQGANEKLFF.

This clonotype was detected ten times or more. J is TRBJ2-2 and V is TRBV11-2; possible D gene TRBD2, 5 bases. The CDR3 totals 14 residues. The ends were cut back, 1 base at V and 6 bases at J, with 9 bases in the middle. Germline V gene data show CDR1 as SGHAT and CDR2 as FQNNGV. CDR3: CASSLVLESGELFF. The CDR3 DNA reads TGTGCCAGCAGCTTAGTACTAGAATCCGGGGAGCTGTTTTTT.

In this sample, this clonotype turned up many times. This chain joins TRBV28 and TRBJ2-7; tentative D call: TRBD1 (5 bases). This CDR3 comprises 13 residues. V lost 2 bases to trimming and J lost 2 bases, with 7 bases between them. Germline CDR1 and CDR2: MDHEN and SYDVKM. CDR3 sequence (DNA): TGTGCCAGCAGTTTAGCAGGGCCCTACGAGCAGTACTTC. Protein sequence: CASSLAGPYEQYF. The full variable domain, rest sourced from reference TRBV28 and TRBJ2-7, is DVKVTQSSRYLVKRTGEKVFLECVQDMDHENMFWYRQDPGLGLRLIYFSYDVKMKEKGDIPEGYSVSREKKERFSLILESASTNQTSMYLCASSLAGPYEQYFGPGTRLTVT.

The rearrangement uses TRBV4-1 and TRBJ2-7; weak D call: TRBD1 (6 bases). The CDR3 sequence is 14 residues long. V dropped 4 bases and J dropped 1 base, with 11 bases sitting between them. Germline CDR1 and CDR2: MGHRA and YSYEKL. CDR3 amino acids: CASSLHQGSYEQYF. CDR3 sequence (DNA): TGCGCCAGCAGCCTGCATCAGGGGTCCTACGAGCAGTACTTC.